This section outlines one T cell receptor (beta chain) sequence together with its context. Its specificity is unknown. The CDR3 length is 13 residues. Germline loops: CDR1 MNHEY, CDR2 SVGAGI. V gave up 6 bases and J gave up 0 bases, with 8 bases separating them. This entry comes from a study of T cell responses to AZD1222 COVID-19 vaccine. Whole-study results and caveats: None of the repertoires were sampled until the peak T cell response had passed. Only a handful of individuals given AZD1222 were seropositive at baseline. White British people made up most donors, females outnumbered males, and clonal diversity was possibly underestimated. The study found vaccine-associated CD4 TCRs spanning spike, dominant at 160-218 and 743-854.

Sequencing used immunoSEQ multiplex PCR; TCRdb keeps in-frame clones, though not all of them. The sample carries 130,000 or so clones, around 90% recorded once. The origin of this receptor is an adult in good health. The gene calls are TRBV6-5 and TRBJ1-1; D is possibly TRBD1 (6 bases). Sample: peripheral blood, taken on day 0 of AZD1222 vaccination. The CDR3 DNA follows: TGTGCCAGCAGGGCAGGGGTGAACACTGAAGCTTTCTTT. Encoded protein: CASRAGVNTEAFF.